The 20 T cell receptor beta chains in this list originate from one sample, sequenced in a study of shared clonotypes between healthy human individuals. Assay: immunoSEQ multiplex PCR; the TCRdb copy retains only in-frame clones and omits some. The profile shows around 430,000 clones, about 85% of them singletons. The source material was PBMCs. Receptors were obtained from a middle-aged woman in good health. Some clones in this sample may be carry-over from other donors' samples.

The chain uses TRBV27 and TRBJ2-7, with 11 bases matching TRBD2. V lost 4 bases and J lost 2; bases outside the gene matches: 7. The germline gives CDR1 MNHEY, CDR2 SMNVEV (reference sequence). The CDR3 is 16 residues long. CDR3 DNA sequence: TGTGCCAGCAGTTCGGGTCCTAGCGGGAGGCCCTACGAGCAGTACTTC. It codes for CASSSGPSGRPYEQYF.

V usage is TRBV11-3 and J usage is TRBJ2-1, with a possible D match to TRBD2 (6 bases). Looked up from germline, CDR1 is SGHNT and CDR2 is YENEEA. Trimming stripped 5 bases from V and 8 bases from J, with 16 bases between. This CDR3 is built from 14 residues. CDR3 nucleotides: TGTGCCAGCAGCCACGAAGGAGGGAGTTATGAGCAGTTCTTC. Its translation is CASSHEGGSYEQFF.

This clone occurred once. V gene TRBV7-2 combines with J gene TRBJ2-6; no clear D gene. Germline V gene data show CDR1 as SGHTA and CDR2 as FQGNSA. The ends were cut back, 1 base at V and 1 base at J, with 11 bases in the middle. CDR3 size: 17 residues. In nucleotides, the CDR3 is TGTGCCAGCAGCTTAGGTGACATCTTATCTGGGGCCAACGTCCTGACTTTC. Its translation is CASSLGDILSGANVLTF.

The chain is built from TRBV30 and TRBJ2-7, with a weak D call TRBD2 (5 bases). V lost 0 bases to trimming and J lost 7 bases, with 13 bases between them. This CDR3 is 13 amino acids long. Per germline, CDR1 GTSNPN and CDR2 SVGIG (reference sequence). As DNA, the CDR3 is TGTGCCTGGAGTGTATCGGGATCCCAAGAGCAGTACTTC. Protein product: CAWSVSGSQEQYF. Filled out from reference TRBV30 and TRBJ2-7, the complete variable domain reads SQTIHQWPATLVQPVGSPLSLECTVEGTSNPNLYWYRQAAGRGLQLLFYSVGIGQISSEVPQNLSASRPQDRQFILSSKKLLLSDSGFYLCAWSVSGSQEQYFGPGTRLTVT.

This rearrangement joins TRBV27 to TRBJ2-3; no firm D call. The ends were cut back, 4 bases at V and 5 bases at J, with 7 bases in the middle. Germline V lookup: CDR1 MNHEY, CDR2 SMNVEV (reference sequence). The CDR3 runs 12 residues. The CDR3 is CASSSPGDTQYF. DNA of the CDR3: TGTGCCAGCAGTTCCCCGGGAGATACGCAGTATTTT.

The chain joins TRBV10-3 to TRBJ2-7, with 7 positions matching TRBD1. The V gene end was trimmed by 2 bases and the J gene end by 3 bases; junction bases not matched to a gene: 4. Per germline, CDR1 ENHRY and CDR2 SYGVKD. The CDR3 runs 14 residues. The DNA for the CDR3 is TGTGCCATCAGTGAGGGCGCAGGGGGCTACGAGCAGTACTTC. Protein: CAISEGAGGYEQYF.

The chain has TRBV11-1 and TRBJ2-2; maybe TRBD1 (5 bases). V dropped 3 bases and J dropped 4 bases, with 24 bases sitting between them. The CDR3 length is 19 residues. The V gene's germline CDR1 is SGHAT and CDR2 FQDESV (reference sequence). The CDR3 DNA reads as TGTGCCAGCAGCTTCCCGACAGCTGCCCTAAGGTTGAGCACCGGGGAGCTGTTTTTT. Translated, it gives CASSFPTAALRLSTGELFF.

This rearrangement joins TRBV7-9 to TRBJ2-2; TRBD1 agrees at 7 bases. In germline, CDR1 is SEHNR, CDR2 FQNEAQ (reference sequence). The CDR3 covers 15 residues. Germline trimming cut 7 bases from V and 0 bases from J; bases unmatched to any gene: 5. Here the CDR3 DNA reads TGTGCCAGCATCAACAGGGGCCCGAACACCGGGGAGCTGTTTTTT. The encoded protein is CASINRGPNTGELFF.

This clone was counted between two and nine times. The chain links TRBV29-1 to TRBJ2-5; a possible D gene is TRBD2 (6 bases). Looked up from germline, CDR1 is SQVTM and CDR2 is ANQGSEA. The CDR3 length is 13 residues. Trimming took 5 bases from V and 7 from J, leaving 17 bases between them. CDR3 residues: CSVPTGGVGTQYF. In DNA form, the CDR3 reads TGCAGCGTTCCGACCGGGGGTGTTGGGACCCAGTACTTC. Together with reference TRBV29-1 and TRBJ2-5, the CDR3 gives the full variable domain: SAVISQKPSRDICQRGTSLTIQCQVDSQVTMMFWYRQQPGQSLTLIATANQGSEATYESGFVIDKFPISRPNLTFSTLTVSNMSPEDSSIYLCSVPTGGVGTQYFGPGTRLLVL.

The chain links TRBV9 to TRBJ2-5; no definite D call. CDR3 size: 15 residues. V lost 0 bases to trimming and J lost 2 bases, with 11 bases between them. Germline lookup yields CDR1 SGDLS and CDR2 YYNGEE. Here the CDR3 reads CASSVVGQPQETQYF. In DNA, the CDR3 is TGTGCCAGCAGCGTAGTAGGGCAGCCACAAGAGACCCAGTACTTC.

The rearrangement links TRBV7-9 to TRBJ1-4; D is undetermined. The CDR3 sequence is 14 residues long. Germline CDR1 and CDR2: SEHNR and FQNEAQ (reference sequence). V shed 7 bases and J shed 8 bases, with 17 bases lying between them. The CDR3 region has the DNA TGTGCCAGCAAATCCGCCGGTTCCAGGGAAAAACTGTTTTTT. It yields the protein CASKSAGSREKLFF. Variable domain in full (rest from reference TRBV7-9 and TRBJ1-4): DTGVSQNPRHKITKRGQNVTFRCDPISEHNRLYWYRQTLGQGPEFLTYFQNEAQLEKSRLLSDRFSAERPKGSFSTLEIQRTEQGDSAMYLCASKSAGSREKLFFGSGTQLSVL.

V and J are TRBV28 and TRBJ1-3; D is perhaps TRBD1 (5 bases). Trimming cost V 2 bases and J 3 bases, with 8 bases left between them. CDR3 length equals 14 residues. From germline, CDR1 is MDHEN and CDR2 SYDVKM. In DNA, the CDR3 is TGTGCCAGCAGTTTAAGGGACGTTGGAAACACCATATATTTT. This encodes CASSLRDVGNTIYF. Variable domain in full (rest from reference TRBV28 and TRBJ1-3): DVKVTQSSRYLVKRTGEKVFLECVQDMDHENMFWYRQDPGLGLRLIYFSYDVKMKEKGDIPEGYSVSREKKERFSLILESASTNQTSMYLCASSLRDVGNTIYFGEGSWLTVV.

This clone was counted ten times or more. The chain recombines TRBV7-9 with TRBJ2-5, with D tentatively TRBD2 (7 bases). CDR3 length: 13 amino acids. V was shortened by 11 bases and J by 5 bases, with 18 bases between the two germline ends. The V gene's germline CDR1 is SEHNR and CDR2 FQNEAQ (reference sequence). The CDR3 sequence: CAHRGGAGETQYF. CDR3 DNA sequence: TGTGCCCACCGTGGGGGGGCTGGGGAGACCCAGTACTTC.

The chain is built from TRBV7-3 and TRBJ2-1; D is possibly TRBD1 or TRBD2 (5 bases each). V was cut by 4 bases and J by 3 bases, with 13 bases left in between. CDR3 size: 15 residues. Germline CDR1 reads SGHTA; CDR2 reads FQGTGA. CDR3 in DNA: TGTGCCAGCAGCTCAAGGACTGGGGGCTACAATGAGCAGTTCTTC. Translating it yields CASSSRTGGYNEQFF.

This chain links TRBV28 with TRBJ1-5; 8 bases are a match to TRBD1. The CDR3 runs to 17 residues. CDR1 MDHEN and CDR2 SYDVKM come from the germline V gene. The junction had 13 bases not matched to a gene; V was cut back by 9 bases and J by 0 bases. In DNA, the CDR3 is TGTGCCAGTCGCAACCGGGACAGGAGTTATAGCAATCAGCCCCAGCATTTT. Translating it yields CASRNRDRSYSNQPQHF.

The CDR3 DNA sequence: TGTGCCAGCAGTTATCGAACCGGGGCCAACGTCCTGACTTTC. Translation: CASSYRTGANVLTF. This chain links TRBV6-5 with TRBJ2-6; D gene unclear. The CDR3 runs to 14 residues. V lost 3 bases to trimming and J lost 4 bases, with 7 bases between them. Germline V gives CDR1 MNHEY, CDR2 SVGAGI.

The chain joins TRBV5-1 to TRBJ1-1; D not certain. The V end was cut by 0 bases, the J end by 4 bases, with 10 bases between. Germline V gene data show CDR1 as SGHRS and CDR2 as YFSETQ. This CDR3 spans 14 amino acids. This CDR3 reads CASSLVATSTEAFF. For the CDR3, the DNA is TGCGCCAGCAGCTTGGTAGCTACGAGCACTGAAGCTTTCTTT.

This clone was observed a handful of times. The CDR3 protein is CASSQDSGRGATDTQYF. CDR3 nucleotide sequence: TGCGCCAGCAGCCAAGATAGTGGGCGGGGAGCCACAGATACGCAGTATTTT. The rearrangement uses TRBV4-3 and TRBJ2-3, with D possibly matching TRBD2 (6 bases). CDR3 length: 17 amino acids. V was shortened by 0 bases and J by 2 bases, with 15 bases between the two germline ends. CDR1 and CDR2 (germline): LGHNA, YSLEER.

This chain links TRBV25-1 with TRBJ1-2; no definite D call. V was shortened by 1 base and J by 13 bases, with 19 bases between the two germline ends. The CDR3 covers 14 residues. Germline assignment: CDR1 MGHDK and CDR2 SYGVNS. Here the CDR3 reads CASSEFGTLDRVTF. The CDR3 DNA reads TGTGCCAGCAGTGAATTTGGTACTCTTGATCGGGTCACCTTC.

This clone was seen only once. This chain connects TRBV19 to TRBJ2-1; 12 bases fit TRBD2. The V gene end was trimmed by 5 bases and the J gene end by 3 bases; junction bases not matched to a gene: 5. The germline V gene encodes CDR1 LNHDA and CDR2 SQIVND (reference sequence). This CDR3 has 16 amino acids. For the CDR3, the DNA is TGTGCCAGTAGTCTCCGGACTAGCGGGAACTACAATGAGCAGTTCTTC. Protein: CASSLRTSGNYNEQFF.